This TCR beta chain was sequenced in a study of regulatory and conventional T cells in RAG deficiency. Whole-study findings and limits: Sorted Omenn CD25-high CD127-low cells may not be bona fide Tregs. Omenn syndrome and CID/AS patients had roughly 100-fold fewer unique Treg TCR beta sequences, versus approximately 9.6-fold elsewhere.

Notes on this clone: Its target is unknown.

Profiling relied on immunoSEQ multiplex PCR, and the TCRdb table lists in-frame clones only, not all of them. The table includes approximately 46,000 clones, approximately 90% detected once. Blood CD4+ CD25-low CD127-high conventional T cells supplied the genomic DNA template. The germline V gene has CDR1 SQVTM and CDR2 ANQGSEA. The trim removed 6 bases at V and 6 bases at J, leaving 6 bases unmatched. The CDR3 consists of 12 residues. These sequences were also reported in another study, on regulatory T cells. That paper states: The primer mix had 52 TRBV and 13 TRBJ primers.

The chain has TRBV29-1 and TRBJ1-2, with 8 bases fitting TRBD1. This TCR derives from a human donor in good health. The sequenced material came from CD4+ effector T cells sorted from blood. The CDR3 reads CSVGDRRNGYTF. DNA for the CDR3: TGCAGCGTCGGGGACAGGAGGAATGGCTACACCTTC.